These T cell receptor beta chains were read from a single sample in a study of beta chain features in type 1 diabetes. This table comes from immunoSEQ multiplex PCR, and its TCRdb copy is limited to in-frame clones, with some not included. The table records hundreds of thousands of clones, about a sixth of them present only once. The sequenced material came from naive CD4+ T cells from blood. The receptors were gathered from a man between 18 and 35 years old in good health. Each CDR3 is given with its conserved first and last residue. A D gene is named only where the DNA matches it firmly. Clone size is shown for a subset of rows, as once, few, many or a class of expanded clone.

j_gene	v_gene	abundance	d_gene	len	CDR3aa	CDR3nt
TRBJ2-1	TRBV15	few	TRBD2	16	CATSRVLGGAYNEQFF	TGTGCCACCAGCAGAGTCCTCGGGGGGGCCTACAATGAGCAGTTCTTC
TRBJ2-1	TRBV9	few	TRBD2	17	CASSVGGTSGTYNEQFF	TGTGCCAGCAGCGTAGGGGGGACTAGCGGGACGTACAATGAGCAGTTCTTC
TRBJ1-5	TRBV27	few	NA	14	CASSFRPANQPQHF	TGTGCCAGCAGTTTTCGGCCGGCCAATCAGCCCCAGCATTTT
TRBJ1-2	TRBV4-3	NA	TRBD1	14	CASSRTGGGYGYTF	TGCGCCAGCAGCCGGACAGGGGGCGGCTATGGCTACACCTTC
TRBJ2-1	TRBV19	few	NA	12	CASSIRDSEQFF	TGTGCCAGTAGTATCCGGGATAGTGAGCAGTTCTTC
TRBJ2-1	TRBV9	NA	NA	16	CASSVEVALSYNEQFF	TGTGCCAGCAGCGTAGAGGTAGCCCTATCCTACAATGAGCAGTTCTTC
TRBJ2-5	TRBV6-5	NA	TRBD1	14	CASSIHRGQETQYF	TGTGCCAGCAGTATTCACAGGGGTCAAGAGACCCAGTACTTC
TRBJ1-2	TRBV5-4	few	TRBD1	13	CASSPNRGGGYTF	TGTGCCAGCAGCCCCAACAGGGGAGGAGGCTACACCTTC
TRBJ1-2	TRBV5-4	few	NA	14	CASSLARNRDGYTF	TGTGCCAGCAGCTTGGCGCGGAACCGGGATGGCTACACCTTC
TRBJ1-5	TRBV29-1	few	TRBD1	15	CSVLGGGGSNQPQHF	TGCAGCGTACTGGGAGGGGGCGGTAGCAATCAGCCCCAGCATTTT
TRBJ2-7	TRBV9	NA	NA	17	CASSVAPSDSSHYEQYF	TGTGCCAGCAGCGTAGCCCCATCGGACAGTTCCCACTACGAGCAGTACTTC
TRBJ2-7	TRBV30	NA	TRBD1	13	CAWNRDRSYEQYF	TGTGCCTGGAACCGGGACAGGAGCTACGAGCAGTACTTC
TRBJ1-6	TRBV6-1	NA	TRBD1	14	CASSRDRVNSPLHF	TGTGCCAGCAGCCGGGACAGGGTAAATTCACCCCTCCACTTT
TRBJ2-1	TRBV4-2	few	TRBD1	15	CASSPAWQGANEQFF	TGTGCCAGCAGCCCAGCGTGGCAGGGGGCAAATGAGCAGTTCTTC
TRBJ2-7	TRBV6-6	NA	NA	14	CASSPTRDAYEQYF	TGTGCCAGCAGTCCGACACGGGACGCCTACGAGCAGTACTTC